The source of this TCR beta chain is a study of T cell responses to AZD1222 COVID-19 vaccine. Study-level background: Second-dose recipients at about 4 or about 12 weeks were treated as one pooled group. Study-wide findings and caveats: Targets within unmutated variant regions were reportedly found for nearly half of spike-specific TCRs. The study identified only five to seven AZD1222 recipients as seropositive at baseline.

About this clone itself: No antigen is known for it.

This CDR3 has 15 residues. Looked up from germline, CDR1 is SGHRS and CDR2 is YFSETQ. V was shortened by 0 bases and J by 4 bases, with 13 bases between the two germline ends. TCRdb's table, derived via immunoSEQ multiplex PCR, lists solely in-frame clones and lacks some. The sample contains 160,000 or so clones, 90% of which appear only once. The source is an adult in good health. Sequenced material: peripheral blood, taken on day 0 of AZD1222 vaccination. V gene TRBV5-1 combines with J gene TRBJ1-1; D might be TRBD1 (6 bases). The CDR3 region is CASSLVAGDITEAFF. For the CDR3, the DNA is TGCGCCAGCAGCTTGGTTGCAGGGGATATCACTGAAGCTTTCTTT.